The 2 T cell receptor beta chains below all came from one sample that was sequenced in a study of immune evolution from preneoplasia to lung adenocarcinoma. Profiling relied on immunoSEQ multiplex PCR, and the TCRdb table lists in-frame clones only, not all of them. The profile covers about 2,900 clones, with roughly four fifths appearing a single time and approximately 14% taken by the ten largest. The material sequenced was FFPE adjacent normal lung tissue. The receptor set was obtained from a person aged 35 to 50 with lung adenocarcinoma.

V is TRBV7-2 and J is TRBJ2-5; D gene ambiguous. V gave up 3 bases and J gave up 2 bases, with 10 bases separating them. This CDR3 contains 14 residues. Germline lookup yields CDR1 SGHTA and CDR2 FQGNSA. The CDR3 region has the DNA TGTGCCAGCAGCTTTCGGGCAGATCAAGAGACCCAGTACTTC. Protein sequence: CASSFRADQETQYF.

Here the CDR3 DNA reads TGTGCCAGCAGCTTAGATCTCGGTGGAAAAGGATGGGAAAACACCATATATTTT. This sequence encodes CASSLDLGGKGWENTIYF. The rearrangement uses TRBV11-2 and TRBJ1-3; D not resolved. The CDR3 has 18 residues. Germline CDR1 reads SGHAT; CDR2 reads FQNNGV. The germline V and J ends were trimmed by 0 bases and 6 bases, with 21 bases remaining between them.